This T cell receptor beta chain was recovered during a study of T cells after yellow fever vaccination. Study observations and caveats: Sorted repertoires could include abundant contaminating clonotypes from bulk cells.

The ends lost 10 bases at V and 8 bases at J; junction bases unmatched: 10. The CDR3 loop spans 13 amino acids. 5'RACE template switching generated TCR cDNA, adding a universal primer site and UMIs. A single record per CDR3 protein comes from TCRdb applying MiXCR to the 5' RACE reads. Of about 260,000 distinct CDR3 sequences in the sample, 10% to 15% were seen once. Note on this clonotype: Antigen: not known.

This TCR came from a young man who received the YFV17D yellow fever vaccine. This sample comprised CD4+ T cells sorted from PBMCs, obtained 45 days after the yellow fever booster vaccination. The chain carries TRBV12-3 or TRBV12-4 and TRBJ2-5; 10 bases align to TRBD2. CDR3 sequence reads: CATRASGSNTQYF. CDR3 nucleotides: TGTGCCACCCGGGCTAGCGGGAGTAATACCCAGTACTTC.